The subject of this entry is one T cell receptor (beta chain). These data belong to a study of cytomegalovirus exposure and HLA in healthy donors. Germline assignment: CDR1 SGHAT and CDR2 FQNNGV. The CDR3 is made up of 15 amino acids. V was pared by 1 base and J by 0 bases, with 2 bases of the junction left unmatched. With 60 Vbeta and 13 Jbeta primers, the PCR was carried out. Method: immunoSEQ multiplex PCR; TCRdb's copy keeps in-frame clones and lacks some. Of 180,000 or so clones listed, approximately 80% are singletons. Sequencing input: PBMCs. This sequence originates from a girl under 18 in good health and CMV-seropositive. The chain couples TRBV11-2 to TRBJ2-7; 8 bases fit TRBD1. CDR3 nucleotides: TGTGCCAGCAGCTTAGGGACAGGGCGCTCCTACGAGCAGTACTTC. Residues: CASSLGTGRSYEQYF.